This T cell receptor (beta chain) was recorded in a study of blood T cells in healthy people across ages. Points from the study as a whole: Diversity figures based on one million T cells were deemed too low. PBMCs left unsorted prevented a conclusive naive versus antigen-experienced comparison.

As for this clonotype: Its target is not known.

Each sample had at least 6 million PBMCs isolated. The second PCR ran about 6 to 11 cycles with a sample-barcoded 5' primer and J-beta primers. Every sample produced at least 2.5 million CDR3-containing paired-end reads. TCRdb re-derived calls from the 5' RACE reads in MiXCR, one entry per CDR3 protein. The table shows 700,000 or so distinct CDR3 sequences, with around a fifth occurring only once. Germline CDR1 reads DFQATT; CDR2 reads SNEGSKA (reference sequence). The CDR3 extends over 17 amino acids. V shed 0 bases and J 5 bases; nucleotides not matched to a gene: 8. The clonotype comes from a man aged 70 or older in good health. The rearrangement links TRBV20-1 to TRBJ2-3, with 13 bases identical to TRBD2. Source material: blood. DNA of the CDR3: TGCAGTGCTAGAGATATCAGGACTAGCGGGAGAGTAGATACGCAGTATTTT. It specifies CSARDIRTSGRVDTQYF.